A single sample is the source of the 23 T cell receptor beta chains below, sequenced in a study. Via MiXCR, TCRdb re-called the RT-PCR reads, giving one row per CDR3 protein. This sample has about 700,000 distinct CDR3 sequences, with 13% to 15% found just once. Material: memory CD4+ T cells from blood. All receptors come from a female donor in good health, serving as a healthy control.

The chain uses TRBV20-1 and TRBJ2-4, with D maybe TRBD2 (6 bases). V lost 1 base and J 3 bases, leaving 13 bases between the germline ends. Per the germline V gene, CDR1 is DFQATT and CDR2 is SNEGSKA (reference sequence). The length of the CDR3 is 15 residues. CDR3 DNA sequence: TGCAGTGCTAGAGGGCCACTAGCTGGCAAAAACATTCAGTACTTC. Amino acids: CSARGPLAGKNIQYF.

This clonotype was recorded a few times. The gene calls are TRBV10-2 and TRBJ2-1; perhaps TRBD2 as D (5 bases). This CDR3 has 10 amino acids. Germline values: CDR1 WSHSY, CDR2 SAAADI. V gave up 10 bases and J gave up 9 bases, with 10 bases separating them. This chain's CDR3 is CATGGGEQFF. In DNA, the CDR3 is TGCGCCACAGGCGGAGGTGAGCAGTTCTTC.

This clonotype was seen many times. The chain couples TRBV10-3 to TRBJ2-1; the D is unclear. The length of the CDR3 is 12 residues. The germline gives CDR1 ENHRY, CDR2 SYGVKD. Trimming shortened V by 3 bases and J by 7 bases, and 7 bases separated the two germline ends. The CDR3 reads CAISEQGNEQFF. CDR3 bases: TGTGCCATCAGTGAACAAGGGAATGAGCAGTTCTTC.

Only a few counts were recorded for this clonotype. V usage is TRBV2 and J usage is TRBJ2-1; perhaps TRBD1 as D (6 bases). This CDR3 is 15 amino acids long. The V gene's germline CDR1 is SNHLY and CDR2 FYNNEI. Trimming removed 4 bases from V and 3 bases from J, with 13 bases in between. CDR3 sequence reads: CASSVTGGRYNEQFF. CDR3 bases: TGTGCCAGCAGTGTGACAGGCGGGCGCTACAATGAGCAGTTCTTC.

This clonotype was counted between two and nine times. The rearrangement links TRBV29-1 to TRBJ1-3; no clear D gene. CDR1 is SQVTM and CDR2 is ANQGSEA in the germline V gene. V was clipped by 5 bases and J by 1 base, with 9 bases between them. The CDR3 has 13 amino acids. CDR3 nucleotide sequence: TGCAGCGTTTCAGAGGTTTCTGGAAACACCATATATTTT. Protein product: CSVSEVSGNTIYF.

J is TRBJ2-7 and V is TRBV6-1, with a weak D call TRBD1 (5 bases). The V gene lost 1 base and the J gene lost 2 bases, with 12 bases spanning the gap. The V gene's germline CDR1 is MNHNS and CDR2 SASEGT. This CDR3 is built from 15 residues. CDR3 protein: CASSEGTPDTYEQYF. The CDR3 coding sequence is TGTGCCAGCAGTGAAGGGACACCGGATACCTACGAGCAGTACTTC.

CDR3 region: CASRYRRELFF. CDR3 in DNA: TGTGCCAGCAGATACCGCCGGGAGCTGTTTTTT. The chain is built from TRBV28 and TRBJ2-2, with no clear D. CDR1 and CDR2 from the germline V gene are MDHEN and SYDVKM. The V end lost 6 bases, the J end lost 9 bases, and 8 bases lay between the germline ends. This CDR3 contains 11 residues.

The rearrangement links TRBV12-3 or TRBV12-4 to TRBJ1-1; D remains unclear. The CDR3 consists of 14 residues. Trimming stripped 1 base from V and 4 bases from J, with 10 bases between. CDR3 DNA sequence: TGTGCCAGCAGTTTAGAGGCGGGGTTCACTGAAGCTTTCTTT. This codes for CASSLEAGFTEAFF.

CDR3: CASSATSGRASTDTQYF. CDR3 coding DNA: TGTGCCAGCAGTGCGACTAGCGGGAGGGCATCAACAGATACGCAGTATTTT. The rearrangement uses TRBV6-2 or TRBV6-3 and TRBJ2-3, with TRBD2 identical over 14 bases. The CDR3 extends over 17 amino acids. Losses at the gene ends were 5 bases for V and 3 bases for J; bases not matched to a gene: 7. Germline V gives CDR1 MNHEY, CDR2 SVGEGT.

The chain links TRBV7-7 to TRBJ2-5, with D possibly TRBD1 on 5 matching bases. This CDR3 is built from 14 residues. From germline, CDR1 is SSHAT and CDR2 FNYEAQ (reference sequence). The V and J ends lost 5 bases and 4 bases respectively, with 14 bases between them. The CDR3 reads CASSQTEFPETQYF. CDR3 bases: TGTGCCAGCAGCCAGACAGAGTTCCCAGAGACCCAGTACTTC.

The chain joins TRBV20-1 to TRBJ1-2, with D perhaps matching TRBD1 (6 bases). The CDR3 spans 13 residues. Germline lookup yields CDR1 DFQATT and CDR2 SNEGSKA (reference sequence). As DNA, the CDR3 is TGCAGAGCACCCAAGGGGGCTAACTATGGCTACACCTTC. Translation: CRAPKGANYGYTF.

This clonotype was detected ten times or more. The chain carries TRBV12-3 or TRBV12-4 and TRBJ1-1, with D hard to call. The CDR3 consists of 14 residues. V lost 6 bases and J lost 1, with 12 bases in between. The CDR3 region is CASRQNTRNTEAFF. CDR3 nucleotide sequence: TGTGCCAGCAGGCAAAACACCAGGAACACTGAAGCTTTCTTT.

The V and J genes are TRBV18 and TRBJ2-1, with D maybe TRBD2 (7 bases). CDR3 size: 20 residues. The germline V gene encodes CDR1 KGHSH and CDR2 LQKENI. The ends were cut back, 3 bases at V and 8 bases at J, with 32 bases in the middle. CDR3 residues: CASSPLGPPHQVGGQDEQFF. Written as DNA, the CDR3 is TGTGCCAGCTCACCCTTAGGACCCCCGCACCAGGTGGGGGGGCAGGATGAGCAGTTCTTC.

The V and J genes are TRBV24-1 and TRBJ1-1; D is uncertain. CDR3 size: 11 residues. V lost 0 bases and J lost 7, with 2 bases in between. Per the germline V gene, CDR1 is KGHDR and CDR2 is SFDVKD. The CDR3 spells CATSDLSEAFF. The CDR3 DNA reads as TGTGCCACCAGTGATTTGAGTGAAGCTTTCTTT.

This clonotype has at least ten counts. The gene calls are TRBV5-1 and TRBJ2-3, with D hard to call. CDR1 is SGHRS and CDR2 is YFSETQ in the germline V gene. V lost 3 bases and J lost 4, with 6 bases in between. CDR3 size: 12 residues. The CDR3 DNA reads TGCGCCAGCAGCTCCGAGGCAGATACGCAGTATTTT. Translating it yields CASSSEADTQYF.

This clonotype was found many times. The chain carries TRBV4-2 and TRBJ2-4; no definite D call. Germline CDR1 and CDR2: LGHNA and YNFKEQ. The CDR3 is 15 residues long. V shed 5 bases and J shed 1 base, with 12 bases lying between them. The CDR3 here is CASSDQKGAKNIQYF. The CDR3 nucleotides are TGTGCCAGCAGCGATCAGAAAGGGGCCAAAAACATTCAGTACTTC.

The table lists this clonotype with a few counts. This sequence joins TRBV28 and TRBJ2-1; D is tentatively TRBD1 or TRBD2 (6 bases each). Germline CDR1 is MDHEN and CDR2 is SYDVKM. Trimming took 6 bases from V and 4 from J, leaving 16 bases between them. This CDR3 contains 15 residues. In DNA, the CDR3 is TGTGCCAGCAGGTCCTGGGGGGCTCCGTACAATGAGCAGTTCTTC. Its translation is CASRSWGAPYNEQFF.

The chain couples TRBV27 to TRBJ2-1, with D unclear. The length of the CDR3 is 13 residues. Per the germline V gene, CDR1 is MNHEY and CDR2 is SMNVEV (reference sequence). Trimming pared 0 bases from V and 5 bases from J, leaving 5 bases between. The CDR3 nucleotides read TGTGCCAGCAGTTTATCGATCCACAATGAGCAGTTCTTC. Residues: CASSLSIHNEQFF.

This clonotype was detected only a few times. The rearrangement links TRBV27 to TRBJ2-7; D is undetermined. The germline CDR1 and CDR2 sequences are MNHEY and SMNVEV (reference sequence). This CDR3 contains 15 residues. Trimming shortened V by 5 bases and J by 0 bases, and 14 bases separated the two germline ends. The CDR3 DNA reads TGTGCCAGCAGTCTGGTGGAGACAAGCTCCTACGAGCAGTACTTC. Its translation is CASSLVETSSYEQYF.

This clonotype has only a few counts. The gene calls are TRBV12-3 or TRBV12-4 and TRBJ1-4, with a possible D match to TRBD1 (6 bases). This CDR3 spans 16 amino acids. Between the trimmed V and J ends, which lost 6 bases and 0 bases, there was a span of 14 bases. Written as DNA, the CDR3 is TGTGCCAGCAGCTCTGACAGGAGAGCAACTAATGAAAAACTGTTTTTT. Encoded protein: CASSSDRRATNEKLFF.

The gene calls are TRBV5-1 and TRBJ1-5; the D is unclear. This CDR3 has 15 amino acids. V was shortened by 0 bases and J by 4 bases, with 11 bases between the two germline ends. CDR1 SGHRS and CDR2 YFSETQ come from the germline V gene. CDR3 nucleotides: TGCGCCAGCAGCTTGGATTCTGGGGAGAATCAGCCCCAGCATTTT. It codes for CASSLDSGENQPQHF.

This clonotype turned up a few times. DNA for the CDR3: TGTGCCATCAGTGAGTTCGGTAACACTGAAGCTTTCTTT. This sequence encodes CAISEFGNTEAFF. The rearrangement links TRBV10-3 to TRBJ1-1; D is unresolved. The V gene's germline CDR1 is ENHRY and CDR2 SYGVKD. The CDR3 contains 13 residues. Trimming pared 1 base from V and 2 bases from J, leaving 5 bases between.

This clonotype was counted only a few times. The rearrangement joins TRBV9 to TRBJ2-1, with 7 positions matching TRBD2. V lost 3 bases and J lost 4; bases outside the gene matches: 13. CDR3 length equals 17 residues. Germline V CDR1 and CDR2: SGDLS, YYNGEE. The CDR3 DNA sequence: TGTGCCAGCAGCGGGGGCGCGGATGGCGGGAGTTACAATGAGCAGTTCTTC. Its translation: CASSGGADGGSYNEQFF.